This is a list of T cell receptor beta chains from one sample in a study of patients and donors after allogeneic stem cell transplantation. TCRdb analysed the RT-PCR reads with MiXCR anew, one entry per CDR3 protein. The sample records roughly 940,000 distinct CDR3 sequences, approximately 19% being singletons. Sequencing was done on a sample of blood, either unsorted or a sorted T cell fraction (not recorded which). The receptors stem from a human donor who was either an allogeneic HSCT recipient or a stem cell or donor lymphocyte infusion donor (not recorded which). It is not recorded whose cells these are; they may come from a transplant donor. The CDR3 runs from the conserved cysteine through the conserved F or W. Fields, in order: clone size, V gene, CDR3 protein. Clone size is given for some rows only: seen once, a few or many times, or a class if the clone is expanded.

abundance: NA
v_gene: TRBV29-1
CDR3aa: CSVDLWEQGHYEQYF

abundance: NA
v_gene: TRBV7-9
CDR3aa: CASSLALTGYSNQPQHF

abundance: NA
v_gene: TRBV4-3
CDR3aa: CASSQDTRIGSYEQYF

abundance: NA
v_gene: TRBV29-1
CDR3aa: CSASEGGEAFF

abundance: NA
v_gene: TRBV5-1
CDR3aa: CASCSGGDCTEAFF

abundance: once
v_gene: TRBV6-1
CDR3aa: CASRPRLAVYNEQFF

abundance: few
v_gene: TRBV25-1
CDR3aa: CASSEIGRGLGTEAFF

abundance: NA
v_gene: TRBV4-2
CDR3aa: CASNPTQGAQETQYF

abundance: NA
v_gene: TRBV7-2
CDR3aa: CASSQGGLAGMGEQFF

abundance: NA
v_gene: TRBV6-5
CDR3aa: CASSYSAESGNQPQHF

abundance: many
v_gene: TRBV18
CDR3aa: CASSPTGETQYF

abundance: few
v_gene: TRBV5-1
CDR3aa: CASTGLAVETQYF

abundance: NA
v_gene: TRBV14
CDR3aa: CASSPPGTITAGELFF

abundance: few
v_gene: TRBV18
CDR3aa: CASSPWQIYEQYF

abundance: NA
v_gene: TRBV12-3/TRBV12-4
CDR3aa: CASSLHREYGEAFF

abundance: NA
v_gene: TRBV20-1
CDR3aa: CSARPPRRAKNIQYF

abundance: NA
v_gene: TRBV2
CDR3aa: CASSVRRETQYF

abundance: few
v_gene: TRBV11-2
CDR3aa: CASSFPGTGEKLFF

abundance: NA
v_gene: TRBV5-1
CDR3aa: CASSPDGGPGGDTQYF

abundance: few
v_gene: TRBV24-1
CDR3aa: CATSDSWGVKYGYTF

abundance: few
v_gene: TRBV5-1
CDR3aa: CASSATGGEQPQHF

abundance: NA
v_gene: TRBV6-5
CDR3aa: CASSYNSFYGYTF

abundance: many
v_gene: TRBV20-1
CDR3aa: CSAAGLVNQPQHF

abundance: NA
v_gene: TRBV20-1
CDR3aa: CSARKTSSNTGELFF

abundance: NA
v_gene: TRBV19
CDR3aa: CASSMEGADNQPQHF

abundance: few
v_gene: TRBV3-1
CDR3aa: CASSANRNTGELFF

abundance: few
v_gene: TRBV12-3/TRBV12-4
CDR3aa: CASSTPRRVLNYGYTF

abundance: NA
v_gene: TRBV20-1
CDR3aa: CSASGELKTQYF

abundance: NA
v_gene: TRBV30
CDR3aa: CAWEEAGGMDTQYF

abundance: few
v_gene: TRBV7-9
CDR3aa: CASSSDSQPQHF

abundance: NA
v_gene: TRBV6-1
CDR3aa: CASSMAEGTDTQYF

abundance: NA
v_gene: TRBV7-6
CDR3aa: CASSLGQRVADTQYF

abundance: NA
v_gene: TRBV6-5
CDR3aa: CATSATTYEQYF

abundance: NA
v_gene: TRBV5-1
CDR3aa: CASSGGVEADTQYF

abundance: few
v_gene: TRBV25-1
CDR3aa: CASSWKVNEKLFF

abundance: few
v_gene: TRBV5-5
CDR3aa: CASRKGSGGALTDTQYF

abundance: few
v_gene: TRBV20-1
CDR3aa: CSARDWMLSGGANEQFF

abundance: few
v_gene: TRBV7-3
CDR3aa: CASSLIGTGRTGELFF

abundance: NA
v_gene: TRBV12-3/TRBV12-4
CDR3aa: CASSLGTPRLSKETQYF

abundance: NA
v_gene: TRBV5-1
CDR3aa: CASRLEGGQKNYGYTF

abundance: NA
v_gene: TRBV7-9
CDR3aa: CASSSGTDDQPQHF

abundance: NA
v_gene: TRBV7-6
CDR3aa: CASSLVVGGSSYNEQFF

abundance: NA
v_gene: TRBV20-1
CDR3aa: CSARRDTDTQYF

abundance: many
v_gene: TRBV5-1
CDR3aa: CASSFSRASGNTIYF

abundance: many
v_gene: TRBV12-3/TRBV12-4
CDR3aa: CASSLRRNSYNEQFF

abundance: few
v_gene: TRBV6-1
CDR3aa: CASRIGLNTEAFF

abundance: NA
v_gene: TRBV12-5
CDR3aa: CASGPPTPMGSDSPLHF

abundance: NA
v_gene: TRBV24-1
CDR3aa: CATSPGTKNTGELFF

abundance: NA
v_gene: TRBV6-1
CDR3aa: CASSPGTVSYGYTF

abundance: NA
v_gene: TRBV28
CDR3aa: CASRAGTNEQYF

abundance: NA
v_gene: TRBV11-2
CDR3aa: CASGALAGRDNEQFF

abundance: NA
v_gene: TRBV5-1
CDR3aa: CASSLVGLAHEQYF

abundance: few
v_gene: TRBV5-1
CDR3aa: CASSSDSGSYNEQFF

abundance: NA
v_gene: TRBV18
CDR3aa: CASSPPVGYQETQYF